This TCR beta chain emerged from a study of cytomegalovirus exposure and HLA in healthy donors. Study-wide background: Early release data held 85 million or so unique TCRs from HLA-typed donors. Ancestry clustering placed about 80% of over 300 genotyped donors in the Caucasian-associated cluster. Study observations and caveats: There were reportedly fewer N-insertions in an Asian-associated ancestry cluster than the roughly 670-donor mean, in a later analysis. Reportedly, cytomegalovirus status was diagnosed with high sensitivity and specificity.

PCR was performed using 60 Vbeta and 13 Jbeta primers. Produced via immunoSEQ multiplex PCR; TCRdb's table is partial and in-frame only. The sample records 200,000 or so clones, approximately 79% being singletons. Germline lookup yields CDR1 SEHNR and CDR2 FQNEAQ (reference sequence). The CDR3 length is 15 residues. V lost 5 bases and J lost 3; bases outside the gene matches: 6. Regarding this clone: Its specificity is not known.

The clonotype was recovered from a man between 50 and 59 years old in good health and CMV-seronegative. The rearrangement joins TRBV7-9 to TRBJ2-2; 7 bases align to TRBD2. The sequencing sample was made of PBMCs. CDR3 in amino acids: CASSIGEGDTGELFF. CDR3 nucleotide sequence: TGTGCCAGCAGCATCGGGGAGGGCGACACCGGGGAGCTGTTTTTT.